This TCR beta chain was obtained from a study of identical twins. Notes on the study in general: Models underestimated out-of-frame TCR alpha sharing in monozygotic twins.

Losses at the gene ends were 7 bases for V and 7 bases for J; bases not matched to a gene: 13. Germline CDR1 is MDHEN and CDR2 is SYDVKM. The CDR3 loop spans 14 amino acids. TCRdb analysed the 5' RACE reads with MiXCR anew, one entry per CDR3 protein. The table includes roughly 710,000 distinct CDR3 sequences, approximately 6.1% detected once. Note on this clonotype: Its target is unknown.

Every one of the donors was a healthy Caucasian. The clonotype comes from a man younger than 35 in good health. The sample consisted of naive T cells sorted from blood. The chain links TRBV28 to TRBJ2-7, with TRBD1 matching over 7 bases. The CDR3 bases are TGTGCCAGCAAAAACCGGGACAGCTTGAGAGAGCAGTACTTC. This gives the protein CASKNRDSLREQYF.